The rows below give T cell receptor beta chains drawn from one sample of a study of somatic mutations in cytotoxic T cells in rheumatoid arthritis. Clones were read by immunoSEQ multiplex PCR, and TCRdb kept only the in-frame ones, dropping some. In the table there are 13,000 or so clones, approximately 74% of which are singletons. The specimen was CD8+ T cells sorted from blood. The origin of the receptors is an adult with rheumatoid arthritis. CDR3s include the opening cysteine and the closing phenylalanine or tryptophan. D genes are given only for firm matches. Part of the rows lack a size; the others show once, few, many or a class for expanded clones.

CDR3 length | clone size | D gene | J gene | V gene | CDR3 DNA | CDR3 protein
16 | once | TRBD1 | TRBJ1-1 | TRBV28 | TGTGCCAGCAGTTTATACGAGGGGGCCATGAACACTGAAGCTTTCTTT | CASSLYEGAMNTEAFF
16 | NA | NA | TRBJ1-6 | TRBV7-2 | TGTGCCAGCAGCCTACCCTACAGCGTTAATAATTCACCCCTCCACTTT | CASSLPYSVNNSPLHF
12 | NA | NA | TRBJ1-5 | TRBV7-9 | TGTGCCAGCAGCTTGGGGACTCAGCCCCAGCATTTT | CASSLGTQPQHF
16 | NA | NA | TRBJ2-5 | TRBV4-1 | TGCGCCAGCAGCCACAACCCGTGGGGGACCCAAGAGACCCAGTACTTC | CASSHNPWGTQETQYF
16 | NA | NA | TRBJ1-3 | TRBV5-6 | TGTGCCAGCAGCTTGGTCCCGGGGAGGTCTGGAAACACCATATATTTT | CASSLVPGRSGNTIYF
16 | NA | NA | TRBJ1-4 | TRBV9 | TGTGCCAGCAGCGTAGTTCTCCGTATTTTTAATGAAAAACTGTTTTTT | CASSVVLRIFNEKLFF
16 | NA | NA | TRBJ2-3 | TRBV19 | TGTGCCAGTAGTACCGAAACTAGAGGTTTTACAGATACGCAGTATTTT | CASSTETRGFTDTQYF
14 | NA | NA | TRBJ1-5 | TRBV7-9 | TGTGCCAGCAGCTCCGGGGGGGTCAATCAGCCCCAGCATTTT | CASSSGGVNQPQHF
15 | NA | NA | TRBJ1-6 | TRBV28 | TGTGCCACCACTGCGCTGGGGATCCATAATTCACCCCTCCACTTT | CATTALGIHNSPLHF
10 | few | NA | TRBJ2-2 | TRBV19 | TGTGCCACGTACACCGGGGAGCTGTTTTTT | CATYTGELFF
14 | NA | NA | TRBJ2-7 | TRBV5-6 | TGTGCCAGCAGTAGTGGGGGTTCCCCCTACGAGCAGTACTTC | CASSSGGSPYEQYF
17 | NA | NA | TRBJ1-4 | TRBV4-1 | TGCGCCAGCAGCCCAAGATCCGATGGGGGCGGGAATGAAAAACTGTTTTTT | CASSPRSDGGGNEKLFF
13 | once | TRBD1 | TRBJ1-2 | TRBV28 | TGTGCCAGCACGACCGGGACAGGTCGCGGCTACACCTTC | CASTTGTGRGYTF
16 | NA | TRBD1 | TRBJ2-7 | TRBV27 | TGTGCCAGCAGTAACACGCCCGGGACAGGGGTCAACGAGCAGTACTTC | CASSNTPGTGVNEQYF